This TCR beta chain derives from a study of T-cell memory formation after mild COVID-19. TCRdb re-derived calls from the 5' RACE reads in MiXCR, one entry per CDR3 protein. The sample lists 210,000 or so distinct CDR3 sequences, over 9.5% occurring once. CDR1 is SGHRS, CDR2 YFSETQ, per germline. V was shortened by 4 bases and J by 3 bases, with 13 bases between the two germline ends. The CDR3 totals 14 residues. Sequencing input: PBMCs or a T cell subset sorted from them (not recorded which). The sequence was obtained from a young man who had mild COVID-19 (a few samples of this study predate the infection). Cell type and time point are not known. The chain couples TRBV5-1 to TRBJ1-1, with D possibly TRBD1 on 6 matching bases. CDR3 nucleotides: TGCGCCAGCAGCGCATACAGGGTTGACACTGAAGCTTTCTTT. Protein: CASSAYRVDTEAFF.